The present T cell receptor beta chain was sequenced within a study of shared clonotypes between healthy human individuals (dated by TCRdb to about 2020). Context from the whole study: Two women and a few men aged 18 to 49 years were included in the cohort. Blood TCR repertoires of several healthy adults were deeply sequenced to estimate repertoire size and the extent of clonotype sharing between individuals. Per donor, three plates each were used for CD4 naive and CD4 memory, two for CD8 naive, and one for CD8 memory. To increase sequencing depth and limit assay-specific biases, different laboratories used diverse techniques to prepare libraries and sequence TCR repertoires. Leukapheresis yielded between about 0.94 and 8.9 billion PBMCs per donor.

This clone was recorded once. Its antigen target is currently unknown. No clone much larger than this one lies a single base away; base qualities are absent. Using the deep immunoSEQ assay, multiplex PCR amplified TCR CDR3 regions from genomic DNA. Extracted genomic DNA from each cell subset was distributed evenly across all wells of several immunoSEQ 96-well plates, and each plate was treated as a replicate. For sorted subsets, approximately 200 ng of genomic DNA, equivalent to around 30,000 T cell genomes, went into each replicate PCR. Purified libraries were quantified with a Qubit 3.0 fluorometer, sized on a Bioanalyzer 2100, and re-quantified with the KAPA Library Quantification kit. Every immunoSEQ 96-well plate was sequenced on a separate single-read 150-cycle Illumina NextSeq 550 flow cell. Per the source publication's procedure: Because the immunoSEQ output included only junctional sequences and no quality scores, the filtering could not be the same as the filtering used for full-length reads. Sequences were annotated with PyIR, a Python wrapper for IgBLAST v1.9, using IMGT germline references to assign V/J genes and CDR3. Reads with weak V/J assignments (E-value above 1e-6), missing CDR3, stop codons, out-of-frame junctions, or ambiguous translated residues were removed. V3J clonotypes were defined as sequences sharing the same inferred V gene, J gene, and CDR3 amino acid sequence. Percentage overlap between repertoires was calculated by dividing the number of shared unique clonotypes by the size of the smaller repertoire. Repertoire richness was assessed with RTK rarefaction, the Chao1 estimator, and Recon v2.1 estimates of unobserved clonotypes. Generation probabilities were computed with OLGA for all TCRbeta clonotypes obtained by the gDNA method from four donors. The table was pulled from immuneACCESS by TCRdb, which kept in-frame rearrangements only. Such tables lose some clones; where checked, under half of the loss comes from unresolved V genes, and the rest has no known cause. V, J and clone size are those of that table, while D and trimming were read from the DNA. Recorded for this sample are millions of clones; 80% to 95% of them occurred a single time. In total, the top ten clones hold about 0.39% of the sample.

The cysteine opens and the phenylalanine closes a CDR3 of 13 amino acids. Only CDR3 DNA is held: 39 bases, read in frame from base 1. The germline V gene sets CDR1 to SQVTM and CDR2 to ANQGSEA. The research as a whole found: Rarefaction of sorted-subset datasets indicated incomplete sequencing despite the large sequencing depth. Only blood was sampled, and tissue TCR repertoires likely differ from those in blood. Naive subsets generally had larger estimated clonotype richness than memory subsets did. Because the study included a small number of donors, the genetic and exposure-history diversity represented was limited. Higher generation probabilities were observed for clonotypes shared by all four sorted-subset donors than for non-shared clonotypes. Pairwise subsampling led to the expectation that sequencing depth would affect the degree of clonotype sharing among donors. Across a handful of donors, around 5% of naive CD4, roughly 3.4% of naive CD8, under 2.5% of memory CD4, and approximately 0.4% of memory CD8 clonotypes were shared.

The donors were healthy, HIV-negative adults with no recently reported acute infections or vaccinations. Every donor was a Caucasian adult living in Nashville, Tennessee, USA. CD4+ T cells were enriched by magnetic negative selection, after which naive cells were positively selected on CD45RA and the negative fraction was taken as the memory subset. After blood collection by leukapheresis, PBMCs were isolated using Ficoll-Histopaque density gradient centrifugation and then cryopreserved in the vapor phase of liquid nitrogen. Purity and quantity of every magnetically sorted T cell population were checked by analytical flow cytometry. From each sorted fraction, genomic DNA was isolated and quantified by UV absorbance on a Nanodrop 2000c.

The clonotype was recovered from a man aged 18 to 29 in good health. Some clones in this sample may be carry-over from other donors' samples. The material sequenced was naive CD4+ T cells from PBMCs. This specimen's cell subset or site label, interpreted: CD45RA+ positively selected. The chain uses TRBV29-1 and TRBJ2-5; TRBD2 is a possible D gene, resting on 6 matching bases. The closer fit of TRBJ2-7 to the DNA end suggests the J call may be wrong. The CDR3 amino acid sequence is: CSVGGDLLDEQYF. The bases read TGCAGCGTTGGGGGGGATCTCCTCGACGAGCAGTACTTC.